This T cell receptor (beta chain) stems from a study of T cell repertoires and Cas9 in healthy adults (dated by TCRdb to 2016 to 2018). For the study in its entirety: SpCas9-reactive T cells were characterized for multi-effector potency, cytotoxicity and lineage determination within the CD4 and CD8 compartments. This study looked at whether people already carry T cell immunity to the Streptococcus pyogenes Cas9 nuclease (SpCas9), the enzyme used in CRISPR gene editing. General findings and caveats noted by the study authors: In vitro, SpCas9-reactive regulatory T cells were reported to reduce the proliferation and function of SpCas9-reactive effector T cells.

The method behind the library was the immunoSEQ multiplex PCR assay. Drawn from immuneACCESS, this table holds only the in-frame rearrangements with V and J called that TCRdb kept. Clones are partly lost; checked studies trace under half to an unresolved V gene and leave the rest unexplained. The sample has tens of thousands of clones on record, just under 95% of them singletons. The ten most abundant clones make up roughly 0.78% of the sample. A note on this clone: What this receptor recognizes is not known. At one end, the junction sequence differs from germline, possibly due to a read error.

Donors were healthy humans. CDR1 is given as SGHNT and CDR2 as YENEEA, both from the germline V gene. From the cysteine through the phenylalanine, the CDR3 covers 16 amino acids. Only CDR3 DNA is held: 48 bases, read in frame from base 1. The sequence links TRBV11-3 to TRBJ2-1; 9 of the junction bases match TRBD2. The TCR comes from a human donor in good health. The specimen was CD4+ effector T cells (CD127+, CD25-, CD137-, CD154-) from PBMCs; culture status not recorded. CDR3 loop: CASSLLFSGSVGERFF. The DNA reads TGTGCCAGCAGCTTACTTTTTAGCGGGAGCGTCGGTGAGCGGTTCTTC.